Listed below are T cell receptor beta chains from one sample, sequenced in a study of blood T cells in healthy people across ages. MiXCR, applied by TCRdb to the 5' RACE reads, yields one record per CDR3 protein. The sample comprises some 1.5 million distinct CDR3 sequences, around 40% of which are singletons, and approximately 4% rests with the top ten. Source material: blood. These receptors were obtained from a woman under 30 in good health. Both conserved end residues are part of each CDR3. A D gene is named only where the DNA matches it firmly. Where a row states a size, it is once, few, many or the class of an expanded clone; other rows omit it.

TRBJ2-7,NA,many,TRBV7-2,TGTGCCAGCAGCTTAGGCACTCCCTACGAGCAGTACTTC,CASSLGTPYEQYF
TRBJ1-5,NA,NA,TRBV20-1,TGCAGTTATTTCGGCAGGGGCCTTAGCAATCAGCCTCAGCATTTT,CSYFGRGLSNQPQHF
TRBJ2-5,NA,many,TRBV6-2/TRBV6-3,TGTGCCAGCAGCTCGATAAGGTGGACCCAGTACTTC,CASSSIRWTQYF
TRBJ1-2,NA,few,TRBV6-2/TRBV6-3,TGTGCCAGCGCCCCGGGGCGGCTAAACTATGGCTACACCTTC,CASAPGRLNYGYTF
TRBJ2-2,TRBD2,few,TRBV9,TGTGCCAGCAACGGGGGGGACACCGGGGAGCTGTTTTTT,CASNGGDTGELFF
TRBJ1-5,NA,few,TRBV28,TGTGCCAGCAGTTTATGGGGTTACAGCAATCAGCCCCAGCATTTT,CASSLWGYSNQPQHF
TRBJ2-3,NA,NA,TRBV7-2,TGTGCCAGCAGGCCCGACAGACATAGCACAGATACGCAGTATTTT,CASRPDRHSTDTQYF
TRBJ2-6,TRBD1,NA,TRBV28,TGTGCCAGCAGTGCCCGACAGGGAAAGTCTGGGGCCAACGTCATGACTTTC,CASSARQGKSGANVMTF
TRBJ2-5,NA,NA,TRBV20-1,TGCAGTGCTAGGGACTGGCAAGAGACCCAGTACTTC,CSARDWQETQYF
TRBJ1-6,NA,NA,TRBV7-9,TGTGCCAGCAGCTTTACAGGGTGGGACTCACCCCTCCACTTT,CASSFTGWDSPLHF
TRBJ2-7,NA,NA,TRBV6-5,TGTGCCAGCGGGGCGGTCTACGAGCAGTACTTC,CASGAVYEQYF
TRBJ1-2,NA,few,TRBV20-1,TGCAGTGCCCATAAGGGGAATAACTATGGCTACACCTTC,CSAHKGNNYGYTF
TRBJ2-5,NA,NA,TRBV20-1,TGCAGTGCTCCGACTACATACCAAGAGACCCAGTACTTC,CSAPTTYQETQYF
TRBJ2-7,NA,few,TRBV29-1,TGCAGCGTTCGGAACACCTTGAGCTCCTACGAGCAGTACTTC,CSVRNTLSSYEQYF
TRBJ2-4,NA,NA,TRBV6-1,TGTGCCAGCAGGATGGTAGGGTTGCTAGCCAAAAACATTCAGTACTTC,CASRMVGLLAKNIQYF
TRBJ2-5,NA,few,TRBV6-5,TGTGCCAGCAGGGTCAGCAATGAGCAGTACTTC,CASRVSNEQYF
TRBJ2-7,NA,NA,TRBV6-1,TGTGCCAGCAGTTCGACTAGGGTGCACGAGCAGTACTTC,CASSSTRVHEQYF
TRBJ1-2,NA,NA,TRBV20-1,TGCAGTGCTAGAATATTATATGGCTACACCTTC,CSARILYGYTF
TRBJ2-3,TRBD2,NA,TRBV7-9,TGTGCCAGCAGCTCCTTATGGACTAGCGGGGGTGAACCAGATACGCAGTATTTT,CASSSLWTSGGEPDTQYF
TRBJ2-1,NA,few,TRBV4-2,TGTGCCAGCAGCCAACAGACTAGGAGTGAGCAGTTCTTC,CASSQQTRSEQFF
TRBJ2-1,TRBD2,NA,TRBV11-1,TGTGCCAGCAGCTTAAGTGGGACTAGCAATGAGCAGTTCTTC,CASSLSGTSNEQFF
TRBJ2-1,TRBD2,few,TRBV20-1,TGCAGTGCCCGAGGACGTCCGACTAGCGGGACACCCTACAATGAGCAGTTCTTC,CSARGRPTSGTPYNEQFF
TRBJ1-5,NA,NA,TRBV28,TGTGCCAGCACTACTAACGGGAGGGGCGATCAGCCCCAGCATTTT,CASTTNGRGDQPQHF
TRBJ2-7,NA,NA,TRBV30,TGTGCCTGGCGTACAAGCTACGAGCAGTACTTC,CAWRTSYEQYF
TRBJ2-1,NA,few,TRBV10-3,TGTGCCATCATGGGGACGGGCAATGAGCAGTTCTTC,CAIMGTGNEQFF
TRBJ2-7,NA,once,TRBV27,TGTGCCGGCAGTACCCAGGGGTACGAGCAGTACTTC,CAGSTQGYEQYF
TRBJ2-3,TRBD2,NA,TRBV10-3,TGTGCCATCAGTGACGGGACTAGAGCAGCTACGCAGTATTTT,CAISDGTRAATQYF
TRBJ1-2,NA,NA,TRBV18,TGTGCCAGCTCACCACCCGGGGGCTATGGCTATGGCTACACCTTC,CASSPPGGYGYGYTF
TRBJ2-7,NA,NA,TRBV21-1,TGTGCCAGCAGCAAATGTGTGTGGGAGGGCCAGGACGAGCAGTACTTC,CASSKCVWEGQDEQYF
TRBJ1-1,NA,few,TRBV6-2/TRBV6-3,TGTGCCAGCAGCCTACAGGAGCCCATGAACACTGAAGCTTTCTTT,CASSLQEPMNTEAFF
TRBJ2-2,NA,NA,TRBV20-1,TGCAGTGCTAGAGATCTGGAGGCGGCGAGCACCGGGGAGCTGTTTTTT,CSARDLEAASTGELFF
TRBJ2-7,NA,NA,TRBV3-1,TGTGCCAGCAGCCAGGCCCGGGGCAGTGGCTACGAGCAGTACTTC,CASSQARGSGYEQYF
TRBJ2-7,TRBD1,NA,TRBV24-1,TGTGCCACCAGTGATTGGACAGGGGATGAGCAGTACTTC,CATSDWTGDEQYF
TRBJ2-3,TRBD1,NA,TRBV9,TGTGCCAGCAGCCTTGCGGACAGGGAGAGGCCAGATACGCAGTATTTT,CASSLADRERPDTQYF
TRBJ1-1,NA,few,TRBV4-1,TGCGCCAGCAGCCACGGGACACGGATGAACACTGAAGCTTTCTTT,CASSHGTRMNTEAFF
TRBJ2-5,NA,few,TRBV4-3,TGCGCCAGCAGCCAAGATTGGGCAGATCAAGAGACCCAGTACTTC,CASSQDWADQETQYF
TRBJ2-1,NA,NA,TRBV20-1,TGCAGTGCTAGGACGGACAACAATGAGCAGTTCTTC,CSARTDNNEQFF
TRBJ2-7,TRBD1,many,TRBV9,TGTGCCAGCAGCGTAGGAGGGACAGGACTCTACGAGCAGTACTTC,CASSVGGTGLYEQYF
TRBJ1-2,NA,few,TRBV4-3,TGCGCCAGCAGCCAAAAGGGGACAAAAGGCTACACCTTC,CASSQKGTKGYTF
TRBJ2-1,TRBD2,NA,TRBV7-9,TGTGTCAGCAGCTTACCGGGACTAGCGGGAGACTACAATGAGCAGTTCTTC,CVSSLPGLAGDYNEQFF